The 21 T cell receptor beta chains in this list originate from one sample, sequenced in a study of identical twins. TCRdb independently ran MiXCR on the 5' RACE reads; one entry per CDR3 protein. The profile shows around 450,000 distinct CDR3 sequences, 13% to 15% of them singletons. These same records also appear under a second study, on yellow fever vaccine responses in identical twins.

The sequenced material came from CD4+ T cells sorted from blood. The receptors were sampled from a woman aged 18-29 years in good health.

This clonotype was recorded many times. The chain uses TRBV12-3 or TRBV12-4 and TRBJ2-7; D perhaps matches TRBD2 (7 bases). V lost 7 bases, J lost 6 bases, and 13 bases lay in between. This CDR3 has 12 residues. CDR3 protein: CASTWGGSEQYF. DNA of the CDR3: TGTGCCAGCACCTGGGGGGGCAGCGAGCAGTACTTC.

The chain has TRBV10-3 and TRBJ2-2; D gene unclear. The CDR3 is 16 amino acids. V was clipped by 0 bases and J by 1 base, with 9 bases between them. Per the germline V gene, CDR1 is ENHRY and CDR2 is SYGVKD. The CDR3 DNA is TGTGCCATCAGTGAGTCCAAGACATTGAACACCGGGGAGCTGTTTTTT. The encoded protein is CAISESKTLNTGELFF.

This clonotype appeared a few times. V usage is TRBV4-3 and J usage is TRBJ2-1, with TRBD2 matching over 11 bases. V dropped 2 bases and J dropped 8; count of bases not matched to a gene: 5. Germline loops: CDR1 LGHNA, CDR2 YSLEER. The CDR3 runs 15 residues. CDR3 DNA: TGCGCCAGCAGCCAATATAGCGGGAGGGCCGATGAGCAGTTCTTC. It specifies CASSQYSGRADEQFF.

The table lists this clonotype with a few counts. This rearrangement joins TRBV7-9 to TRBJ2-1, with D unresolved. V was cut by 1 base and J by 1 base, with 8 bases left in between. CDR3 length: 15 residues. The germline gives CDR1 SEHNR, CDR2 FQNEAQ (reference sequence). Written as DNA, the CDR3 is TGTGCCAGCAGCTTAGGTCCACCGTCCTACAATGAGCAGTTCTTC. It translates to CASSLGPPSYNEQFF.

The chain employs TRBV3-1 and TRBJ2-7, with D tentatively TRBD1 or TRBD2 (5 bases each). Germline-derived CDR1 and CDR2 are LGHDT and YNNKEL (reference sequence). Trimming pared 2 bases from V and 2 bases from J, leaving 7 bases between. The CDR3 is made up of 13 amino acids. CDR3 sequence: CASSQPGPYEQYF. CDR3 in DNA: TGTGCCAGCAGCCAACCGGGACCCTACGAGCAGTACTTC.

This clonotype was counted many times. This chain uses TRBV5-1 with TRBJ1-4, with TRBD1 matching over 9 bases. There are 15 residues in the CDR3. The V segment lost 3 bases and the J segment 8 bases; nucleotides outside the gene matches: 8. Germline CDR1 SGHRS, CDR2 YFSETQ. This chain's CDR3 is CASSSQDRGEEKLFF. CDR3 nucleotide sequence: TGCGCCAGCAGCTCCCAGGACAGGGGAGAAGAAAAACTGTTTTTT.

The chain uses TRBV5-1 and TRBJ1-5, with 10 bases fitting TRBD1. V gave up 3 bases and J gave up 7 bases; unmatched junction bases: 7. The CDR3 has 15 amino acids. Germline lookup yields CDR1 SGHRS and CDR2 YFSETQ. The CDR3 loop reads CASSSTGGPRQPQHF. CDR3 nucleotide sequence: TGCGCCAGCAGCTCGACAGGGGGCCCCCGGCAGCCCCAGCATTTT.

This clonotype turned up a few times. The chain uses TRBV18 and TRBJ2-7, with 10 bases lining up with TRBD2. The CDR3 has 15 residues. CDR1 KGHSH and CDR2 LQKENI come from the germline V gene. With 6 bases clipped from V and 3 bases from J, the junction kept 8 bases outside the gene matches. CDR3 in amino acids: CASSKAGGVDYEQYF. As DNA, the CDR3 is TGTGCCAGCTCCAAAGCGGGAGGGGTAGACTACGAGCAGTACTTC. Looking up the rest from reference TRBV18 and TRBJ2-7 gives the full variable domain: NAGVMQNPRHLVRRRGQEARLRCSPMKGHSHVYWYRQLPEEGLKFMVYLQKENIIDESGMPKERFSAEFPKEGPSILRIQQVVRGDSAAYFCASSKAGGVDYEQYFGPGTRLTVT.

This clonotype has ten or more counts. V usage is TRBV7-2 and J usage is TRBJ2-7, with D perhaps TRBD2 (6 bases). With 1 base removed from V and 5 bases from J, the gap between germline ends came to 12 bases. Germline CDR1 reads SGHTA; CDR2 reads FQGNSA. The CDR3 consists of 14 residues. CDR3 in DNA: TGTGCCAGCAGCTTAGAGTTTAGCGGAGACGAGCAGTACTTC. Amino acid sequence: CASSLEFSGDEQYF. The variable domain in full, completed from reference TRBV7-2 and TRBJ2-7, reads GAGVSQSPSNKVTEKGKDVELRCDPISGHTALYWYRQSLGQGLEFLIYFQGNSAPDKSGLPSDRFSAERTGGSVSTLTIQRTQQEDSAVYLCASSLEFSGDEQYFGPGTRLTVT.

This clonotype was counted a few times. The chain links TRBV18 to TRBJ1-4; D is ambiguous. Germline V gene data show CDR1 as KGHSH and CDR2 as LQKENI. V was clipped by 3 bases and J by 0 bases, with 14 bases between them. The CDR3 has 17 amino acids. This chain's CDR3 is CASSPTSVPATNEKLFF. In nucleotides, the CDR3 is TGTGCCAGCTCACCGACCTCCGTTCCTGCAACTAATGAAAAACTGTTTTTT.

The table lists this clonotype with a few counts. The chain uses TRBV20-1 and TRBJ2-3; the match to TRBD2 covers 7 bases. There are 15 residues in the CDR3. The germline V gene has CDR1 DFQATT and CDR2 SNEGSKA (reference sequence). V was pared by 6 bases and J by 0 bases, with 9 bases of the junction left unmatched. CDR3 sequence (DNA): TGCAGTGCCCCGAGACTAGCCCCCAGCACAGATACGCAGTATTTT. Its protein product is CSAPRLAPSTDTQYF.

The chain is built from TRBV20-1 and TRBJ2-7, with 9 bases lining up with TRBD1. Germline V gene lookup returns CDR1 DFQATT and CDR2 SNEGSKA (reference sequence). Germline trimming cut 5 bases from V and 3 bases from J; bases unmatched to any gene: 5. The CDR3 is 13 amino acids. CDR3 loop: CSAPGTGFYEQYF. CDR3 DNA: TGCAGTGCTCCCGGGACAGGGTTCTACGAGCAGTACTTC.

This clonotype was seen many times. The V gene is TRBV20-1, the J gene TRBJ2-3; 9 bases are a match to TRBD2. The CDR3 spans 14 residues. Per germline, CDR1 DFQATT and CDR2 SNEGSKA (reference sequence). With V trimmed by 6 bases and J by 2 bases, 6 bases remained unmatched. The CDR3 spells CSALTSGDTDTQYF. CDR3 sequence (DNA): TGCAGTGCCTTGACTAGCGGTGACACAGATACGCAGTATTTT.

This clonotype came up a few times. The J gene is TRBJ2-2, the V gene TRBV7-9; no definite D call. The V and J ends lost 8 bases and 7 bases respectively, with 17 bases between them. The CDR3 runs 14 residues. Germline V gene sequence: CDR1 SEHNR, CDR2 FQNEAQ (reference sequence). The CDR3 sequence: CASQPVDFGGELFF. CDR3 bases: TGTGCCAGCCAACCAGTCGACTTCGGCGGGGAGCTGTTTTTT.

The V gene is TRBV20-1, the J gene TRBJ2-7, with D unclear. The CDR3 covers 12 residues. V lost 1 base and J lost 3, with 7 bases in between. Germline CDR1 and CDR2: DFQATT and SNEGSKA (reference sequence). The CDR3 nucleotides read TGCAGTGCTAGAGTCGACTTCTACGAGCAGTACTTC. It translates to CSARVDFYEQYF.

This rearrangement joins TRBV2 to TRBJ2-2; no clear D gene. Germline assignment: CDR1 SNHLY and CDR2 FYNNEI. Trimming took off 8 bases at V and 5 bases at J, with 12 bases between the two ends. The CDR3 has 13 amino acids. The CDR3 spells CASYPLRTGELFF. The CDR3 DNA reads TGTGCCAGCTACCCGCTGAGGACCGGGGAGCTGTTTTTT.

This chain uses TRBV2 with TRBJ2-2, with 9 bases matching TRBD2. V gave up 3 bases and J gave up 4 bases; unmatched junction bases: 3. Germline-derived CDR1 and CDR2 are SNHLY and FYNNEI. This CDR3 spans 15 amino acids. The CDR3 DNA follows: TGTGCCAGCAGTGAGACTAGCGGCCCCACCGGGGAGCTGTTTTTT. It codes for CASSETSGPTGELFF.

This CDR3 is CASSQAGGPREQYF. The CDR3, as DNA: TGTGCCAGCAGCCAAGCGGGAGGGCCCCGCGAGCAGTACTTC. The chain carries TRBV3-1 and TRBJ2-7, with TRBD2 matching over 8 bases. Looked up from germline, CDR1 is LGHDT and CDR2 is YNNKEL (reference sequence). There are 14 residues in the CDR3. V shed 1 base and J 6 bases; nucleotides not matched to a gene: 5.

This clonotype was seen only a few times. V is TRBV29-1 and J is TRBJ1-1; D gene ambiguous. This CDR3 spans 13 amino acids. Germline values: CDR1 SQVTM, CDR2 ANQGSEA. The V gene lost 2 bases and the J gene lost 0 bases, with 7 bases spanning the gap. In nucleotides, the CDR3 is TGCAGCGTTGAAAAGATTCTGAACACTGAAGCTTTCTTT. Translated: CSVEKILNTEAFF.

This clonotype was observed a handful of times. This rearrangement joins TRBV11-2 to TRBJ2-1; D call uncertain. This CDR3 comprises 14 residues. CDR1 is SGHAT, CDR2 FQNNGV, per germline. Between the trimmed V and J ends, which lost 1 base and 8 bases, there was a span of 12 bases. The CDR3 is CASSLARFLDEQFF. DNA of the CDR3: TGTGCCAGCAGCTTAGCACGGTTTTTGGATGAGCAGTTCTTC.

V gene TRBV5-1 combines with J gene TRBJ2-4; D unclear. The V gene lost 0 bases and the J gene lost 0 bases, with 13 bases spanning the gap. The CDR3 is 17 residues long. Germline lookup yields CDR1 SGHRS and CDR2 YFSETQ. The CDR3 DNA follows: TGCGCCAGCAGCTTGGCCAATGGTAGCCTAGCCAAAAACATTCAGTACTTC. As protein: CASSLANGSLAKNIQYF.